The T cell receptor beta chain described here comes from a study of Graves' ophthalmopathy and Graves' hyperthyroidism. Study-level results: Blood repertoires reportedly contained most expanded thyroid clonotypes above 0.001 frequency. The model achieved 55% to 71% sensitivity and around 78% specificity for ophthalmopathy progression. Sensitivity reached approximately 88% and specificity around 81% for a 13-signature model separating ophthalmopathy from stable hyperthyroidism.

TCR beta CDR3 amplification used RNA transcripts. A first-round RT-PCR used HTBI primers, followed by a second-round multiplex PCR. Each CDR3 protein is one row after TCRdb ran MiXCR on the multiplex PCR reads. The top ten hold over 7.5% of the sample, which has approximately 210,000 distinct CDR3 sequences, roughly 29% seen once. As regards this clonotype: Its antigen is currently unknown.

From germline, CDR1 is MNHNS and CDR2 SASEGT. The CDR3 totals 15 residues. The ends were cut back, 2 bases at V and 4 bases at J, with 12 bases in the middle. The chain combines TRBV6-1 with TRBJ1-5, with no clear D. Input material: peripheral blood. This receptor was taken from a middle-aged man with Graves' ophthalmopathy. The CDR3 DNA sequence: TGTGCCAGCAGTGAATGGTCCACCCGGAATCAGCCCCAGCATTTT. Its protein product is CASSEWSTRNQPQHF.